The TCR beta chain described here comes from a study of human T cells and chemical hapten exposure. Study information: Donors were sensitized with 2% DPC on the upper inner arm.

The CDR3 runs to 16 residues. Between the trimmed V and J ends, which lost 2 bases and 0 bases, there was a span of 10 bases. Looked up from germline, CDR1 is MNHNY and CDR2 is SVGAGI (reference sequence). The time point denotes: patch test 3, about 24 weeks after DPC sensitization. Treatment indicated: therapeutic diphenylcyclopropenone sensitization with weekly scalp DPC. Donation of samples came from alopecia patients who were 18 to 70 years old and suitable for DPC. Library preparation tagged each individual cDNA molecule with a unique molecular identifier. TCRdb re-derived calls from the RACE reads in MiXCR, one entry per CDR3 protein. Among tens of thousands of distinct CDR3 sequences listed, roughly 13% were seen once. This clonotype showed up just a few times.

The sample here was whole blood, taken in connection with sensitization to the hapten diphenylcyclopropenone (DPC). The rearrangement uses TRBV6-6 and TRBJ2-2, with D tentatively TRBD1 (5 bases). The source is a woman in her 50s with alopecia areata. Some clones in this sample may be carry-over from other donors' samples. The CDR3 bases are TGTGCCAGCAGTTACACCTTGACAGCGAACACCGGGGAGCTGTTTTTT. It encodes CASSYTLTANTGELFF.